The 22 T cell receptor beta chains below come from one sample, sequenced in a study of cytomegalovirus exposure and HLA in healthy donors. Assay: immunoSEQ multiplex PCR; the TCRdb copy retains only in-frame clones and omits some. The sample contains under 200,000 clones, roughly 91% of which appear only once. Sequences were obtained from PBMCs. These receptors all stem from a man between 18 and 29 years old in good health and CMV-seropositive.

The chain links TRBV19 to TRBJ2-7; perhaps TRBD1 as D (7 bases). Germline assignment: CDR1 LNHDA and CDR2 SQIVND (reference sequence). Trimming removed 3 bases at V and 1 base at J, with 13 bases between. The CDR3 sequence is 15 residues long. CDR3 sequence reads: CASSIRTGGSYEQYF. CDR3 bases: TGTGCCAGTAGTATTCGGACAGGAGGGTCCTACGAGCAGTACTTC.

V usage is TRBV5-6 and J usage is TRBJ2-7; TRBD2 aligns across 11 bases. CDR1 and CDR2 (germline): SGHDT, YYEEEE. The CDR3 length is 15 residues. Trimming took 3 bases from V and 7 from J; bases not matched to a gene: 9. CDR3 in DNA: TGTGCCAGCAGCTGGGTTAGCGGGAGGGCCCGAGAGCAGTACTTC. Translated: CASSWVSGRAREQYF.

This clone came up once. The V call is TRBV18, the J call TRBJ2-1; 7 bases are a match to TRBD1. CDR3 length: 16 residues. The trim removed 3 bases at V and 5 bases at J, leaving 10 bases unmatched. The germline V gene has CDR1 KGHSH and CDR2 LQKENI. This chain's CDR3 is CASSPDPGTANNEQFF. CDR3 coding DNA: TGTGCCAGCTCACCTGATCCGGGGACAGCTAACAATGAGCAGTTCTTC.

The V call is TRBV28, the J call TRBJ2-2; TRBD2 matches at 11 bases. Trimming removed 3 bases from V and 1 base from J; junction bases left unmatched: 1. Looked up from germline, CDR1 is MDHEN and CDR2 is SYDVKM. The CDR3 extends over 16 amino acids. DNA of the CDR3: TGTGCCAGCAGTTTTAGCGGGAGGGGGAACACCGGGGAGCTGTTTTTT. It codes for CASSFSGRGNTGELFF.

This clone showed up just once. The chain links TRBV19 to TRBJ2-3; 15 positions match TRBD2. The CDR3 loop spans 17 amino acids. J gave up 5 bases and V 6 bases, and 9 bases lay outside the gene matches. Germline-derived CDR1 and CDR2 are LNHDA and SQIVND (reference sequence). Written as DNA, the CDR3 is TGTGCCAGTAGAATTGGACTAGCGGGAGGGCGGGAAGATACGCAGTATTTT. It encodes CASRIGLAGGREDTQYF. Using reference TRBV19 and TRBJ2-3 for the parts outside the CDR3, the full variable domain is DGGITQSPKYLFRKEGQNVTLSCEQNLNHDAMYWYRQDPGQGLRLIYYSQIVNDFQKGDIAEGYSVSREKKESFPLTVTSAQKNPTAFYLCASRIGLAGGREDTQYFGPGTRLTVL.

The J gene is TRBJ2-1, the V gene TRBV28, with D possibly being TRBD2 (6 bases). Germline V gives CDR1 MDHEN, CDR2 SYDVKM. The CDR3 loop spans 16 amino acids. V lost 5 bases to trimming and J lost 4 bases, with 18 bases between them. The CDR3 reads CASSNESGVYYNEQFF. CDR3 DNA: TGTGCCAGCAGTAACGAATCGGGAGTTTATTACAATGAGCAGTTCTTC.

The V and J genes are TRBV28 and TRBJ1-2, with 7 nucleotides matching TRBD1. J was trimmed by 3 bases and V by 4 bases; bases with no gene match: 5. The CDR3 has 14 amino acids. Germline lookup yields CDR1 MDHEN and CDR2 SYDVKM. The CDR3 region has the DNA TGTGCCAGCAGTTCTACAGGGGAGGACTATGGCTACACCTTC. Its translation is CASSSTGEDYGYTF.

The genes are TRBV28 and TRBJ2-3; D not certain. Per the germline V gene, CDR1 is MDHEN and CDR2 is SYDVKM. The length of the CDR3 is 14 residues. V was shortened by 3 bases and J by 5 bases, with 12 bases between the two germline ends. CDR3: CASSFVSSRDTQYF. CDR3 nucleotides: TGTGCCAGCAGTTTTGTGTCTAGTAGAGATACGCAGTATTTT.

This chain links TRBV5-5 with TRBJ2-5; possibly TRBD2 for D (5 bases). With 5 bases removed from V and 5 bases from J, the gap between germline ends came to 19 bases. CDR3 length: 15 amino acids. CDR1 SGHKS and CDR2 YYEKEE come from the germline V gene (reference sequence). The CDR3 nucleotides read TGTGCCAGCAGAATGGGGAGTTCGGCGCGTGAGACCCAGTACTTC. Encoded protein: CASRMGSSARETQYF.

The rearrangement joins TRBV28 to TRBJ2-3; 7 bases are shared with TRBD1. Unmatched junction bases numbered 9, after V lost 3 bases and J lost 9 bases. Germline V CDR1 and CDR2: MDHEN, SYDVKM. The length of the CDR3 is 14 residues. CDR3 nucleotide sequence: TGTGCCAGCAGTTTCCTCAGTGGCAGGGGGACGCAGTATTTT. This codes for CASSFLSGRGTQYF.

The genes are TRBV7-9 and TRBJ2-1; D is undetermined. CDR3 length: 12 residues. V lost 2 bases, J lost 7 bases, and 6 bases lay in between. Germline loops: CDR1 SEHNR, CDR2 FQNEAQ (reference sequence). DNA of the CDR3: TGTGCCAGCAGCTTATCGGGTAATGAGCAGTTCTTC. This encodes CASSLSGNEQFF. Supplemented by reference TRBV7-9 and TRBJ2-1, the full variable domain reads DTGVSQNPRHKITKRGQNVTFRCDPISEHNRLYWYRQTLGQGPEFLTYFQNEAQLEKSRLLSDRFSAERPKGSFSTLEIQRTEQGDSAMYLCASSLSGNEQFFGPGTRLTVL.

This chain links TRBV29-1 with TRBJ2-1, with TRBD1 matching over 7 bases. CDR3 length: 14 residues. Unmatched junction bases numbered 11, after V lost 6 bases and J lost 6 bases. CDR1 is SQVTM, CDR2 ANQGSEA, per germline. CDR3 sequence (DNA): TGCAGCGTCGAGACGGGACAGTTTTTCAATGAGCAGTTCTTC. This sequence encodes CSVETGQFFNEQFF.

CDR3 DNA: TGTGCCAGCTCACCACGTTCAACAACAGACAATGAGCAGTTCTTC. It is translated as CASSPRSTTDNEQFF. V usage is TRBV18 and J usage is TRBJ2-1; D is uncertain. The CDR3 has 15 amino acids. The V gene's germline CDR1 is KGHSH and CDR2 LQKENI. V was cut by 1 base and J by 5 bases, with 12 bases left in between.

This clone occurred once. The chain has TRBV5-4 and TRBJ1-2; perhaps TRBD1 as D (6 bases). The V and J ends lost 6 bases and 4 bases respectively, with 16 bases between them. In germline, CDR1 is SGHNT, CDR2 YYREEE (reference sequence). CDR3 length equals 14 residues. CDR3 nucleotides: TGTGCCAGCAAAACTCTTGGACAGCCCTATGGCTACACCTTC. Translation: CASKTLGQPYGYTF.

This chain links TRBV27 with TRBJ1-5; no clear D. The CDR3 has 13 amino acids. V lost 2 bases to trimming and J lost 4 bases, with 6 bases between them. Germline values: CDR1 MNHEY, CDR2 SMNVEV (reference sequence). The CDR3 sequence is CASSLIRNQPQHF. CDR3 DNA: TGTGCCAGCAGTTTAATCAGGAATCAGCCCCAGCATTTT.

This chain links TRBV13 with TRBJ2-5; 7 nucleotides agree with TRBD2. CDR1 and CDR2 from the germline V gene are PRHDT and FYEKMQ (reference sequence). This CDR3 comprises 14 residues. J was trimmed by 2 bases and V by 5 bases; bases with no gene match: 5. The CDR3 coding sequence is TGTGCCAGCAGCCCACGGGACTATCAAGAGACCCAGTACTTC. Protein product: CASSPRDYQETQYF.

The chain carries TRBV5-1 and TRBJ2-7; maybe TRBD1 (6 bases). The V end lost 7 bases, the J end lost 2 bases, and 10 bases lay between the germline ends. Looked up from germline, CDR1 is SGHRS and CDR2 is YFSETQ. CDR3 length equals 12 residues. The CDR3 DNA reads as TGCGCCAGCCGAAAGGGGGCCTACGAGCAGTACTTC. Amino acid sequence: CASRKGAYEQYF.

The CDR3 region has the DNA TGTGCCAGCAGTTCGGGACAGGGAGGTTGGCAGCCCCAGCATTTT. This gives the protein CASSSGQGGWQPQHF. The V gene is TRBV28, the J gene TRBJ1-5; 9 bases fit TRBD1. Germline V gives CDR1 MDHEN, CDR2 SYDVKM. V gave up 4 bases and J gave up 7 bases; unmatched junction bases: 8. The CDR3 has 15 amino acids.

This clone was seen only once. This chain uses TRBV6-5 with TRBJ2-7; no reliable D call. V dropped 6 bases and J dropped 3 bases, with 12 bases sitting between them. Germline CDR1 reads MNHEY; CDR2 reads SVGAGI. There are 13 residues in the CDR3. The CDR3 loop reads CASSPGRLYEQYF. The CDR3 DNA reads as TGTGCCAGCAGCCCCGGCAGACTCTACGAGCAGTACTTC.

About this clone itself: Distinct nucleotide sequences in the sample also encode this CDR3. This chain links TRBV9 with TRBJ2-7, with 7 bases matching TRBD1. This CDR3 region has 13 residues. Unmatched junction bases numbered 7, after V lost 5 bases and J lost 5 bases. Germline values: CDR1 SGDLS, CDR2 YYNGEE. In DNA form, the CDR3 reads TGTGCCAGCAGTGCCGAACAGGGGAACGAGCAGTACTTC. As protein: CASSAEQGNEQYF.

The rearrangement links TRBV5-4 to TRBJ2-1; 7 bases align to TRBD1. This CDR3 comprises 15 residues. Germline assignment: CDR1 SGHNT and CDR2 YYREEE (reference sequence). V trimming: 1 base; J trimming: 2 bases; junction bases outside the gene matches: 3. The CDR3: CASSLYRGPYNEQFF. DNA of the CDR3: TGTGCCAGCAGCTTGTACAGGGGACCCTACAATGAGCAGTTCTTC.

The chain recombines TRBV7-8 with TRBJ2-7; weak D call: TRBD1 (6 bases). The V gene lost 2 bases and the J gene lost 0 bases, with 8 bases spanning the gap. The germline gives CDR1 SGHVS, CDR2 FQNEAQ. There are 14 residues in the CDR3. CDR3 amino acids: CASSLTGSSYEQYF. Here the CDR3 DNA reads TGTGCCAGCAGCTTAACAGGGAGCTCCTACGAGCAGTACTTC. Combining the CDR3 with reference TRBV7-8 and TRBJ2-7 gives the whole variable domain GAGVSQSPRYKVAKRGQDVALRCDPISGHVSLFWYQQALGQGPEFLTYFQNEAQLDKSGLPSDRFFAERPEGSVSTLKIQRTQQEDSAVYLCASSLTGSSYEQYFGPGTRLTVT.